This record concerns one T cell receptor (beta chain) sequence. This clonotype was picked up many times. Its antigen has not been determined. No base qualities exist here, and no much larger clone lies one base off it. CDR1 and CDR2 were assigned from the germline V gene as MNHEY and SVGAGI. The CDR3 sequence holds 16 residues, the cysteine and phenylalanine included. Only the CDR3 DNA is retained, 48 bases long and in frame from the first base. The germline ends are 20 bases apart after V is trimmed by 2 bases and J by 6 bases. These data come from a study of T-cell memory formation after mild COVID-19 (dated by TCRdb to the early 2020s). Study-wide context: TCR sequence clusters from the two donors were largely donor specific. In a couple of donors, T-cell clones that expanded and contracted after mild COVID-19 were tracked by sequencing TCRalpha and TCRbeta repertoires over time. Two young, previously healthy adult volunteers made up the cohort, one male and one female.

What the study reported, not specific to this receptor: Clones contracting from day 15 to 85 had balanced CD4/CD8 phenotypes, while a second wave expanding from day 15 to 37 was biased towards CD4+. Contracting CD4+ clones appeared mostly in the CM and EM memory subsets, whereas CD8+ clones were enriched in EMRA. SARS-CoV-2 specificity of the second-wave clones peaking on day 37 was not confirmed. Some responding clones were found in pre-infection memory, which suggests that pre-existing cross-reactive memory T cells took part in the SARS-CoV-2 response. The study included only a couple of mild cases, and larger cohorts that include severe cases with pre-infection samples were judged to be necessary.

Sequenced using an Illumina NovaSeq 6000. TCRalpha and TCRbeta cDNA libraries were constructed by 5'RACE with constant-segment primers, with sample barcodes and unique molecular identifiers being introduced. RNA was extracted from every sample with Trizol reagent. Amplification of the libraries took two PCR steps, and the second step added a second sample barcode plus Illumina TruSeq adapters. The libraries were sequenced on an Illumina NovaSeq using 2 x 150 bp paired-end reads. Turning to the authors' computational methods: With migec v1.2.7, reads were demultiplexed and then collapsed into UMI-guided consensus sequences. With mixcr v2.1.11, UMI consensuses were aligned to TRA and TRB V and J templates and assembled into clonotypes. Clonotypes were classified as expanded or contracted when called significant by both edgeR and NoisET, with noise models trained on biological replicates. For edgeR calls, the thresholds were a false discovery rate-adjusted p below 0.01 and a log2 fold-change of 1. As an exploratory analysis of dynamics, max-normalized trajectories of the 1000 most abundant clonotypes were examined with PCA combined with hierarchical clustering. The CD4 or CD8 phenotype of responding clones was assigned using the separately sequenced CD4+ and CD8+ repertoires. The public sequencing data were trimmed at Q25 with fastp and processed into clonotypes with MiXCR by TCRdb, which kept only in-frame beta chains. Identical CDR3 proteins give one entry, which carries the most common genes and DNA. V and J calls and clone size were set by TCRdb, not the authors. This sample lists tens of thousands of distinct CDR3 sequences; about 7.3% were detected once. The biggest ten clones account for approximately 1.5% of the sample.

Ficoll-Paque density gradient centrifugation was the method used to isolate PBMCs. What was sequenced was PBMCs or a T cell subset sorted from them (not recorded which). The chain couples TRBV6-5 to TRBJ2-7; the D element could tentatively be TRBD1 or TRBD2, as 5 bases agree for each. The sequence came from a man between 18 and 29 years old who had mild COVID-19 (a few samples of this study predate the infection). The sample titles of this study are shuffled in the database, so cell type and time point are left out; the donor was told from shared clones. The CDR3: CASSYRRRLRGVEQYF. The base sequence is TGTGCCAGCAGTTACAGACGGCGACTGCGAGGGGTCGAGCAGTACTTC.